This TCR beta chain was captured in a study of blood T cell repertoires in COVID-19. The wider study: The United States, Italy and Spain provided the acute and convalescent COVID-19 samples.

The authors' processing: Quantification of nucleated cells was approximated via reference gene primer amplification. The method was immunoSEQ multiplex PCR; TCRdb's version includes in-frame clones alone and lacks a portion of them. V, J and clone size were drawn from that table, and D and trimming were deduced from the DNA. Here the sample spans around 160,000 clones, approximately 80% being singletons. The CDR3 contains 16 residues. From germline, CDR1 is MDHEN and CDR2 SYDVKM. The trim removed 4 bases at V and 6 bases at J, leaving 9 bases unmatched. What was sequenced was peripheral blood. The chain joins TRBV28 to TRBJ2-2; TRBD1 agrees at 9 bases. The sequence derives from a woman aged 80 or over with acute or convalescent COVID-19. CDR3: CASSSPGTGIPGELFF. The CDR3 coding sequence is TGTGCCAGCAGTTCCCCCGGGACAGGGATCCCCGGGGAGCTGTTTTTT.